The next 20 T cell receptor beta chains were all read from a single sample in a study of low-dose radiotherapy and immunotherapy resistance in tumors. Both TCRalpha and TCRbeta chains were reverse transcribed with V-gene-specific primers. Amplification of TCRs used a constant-region primer and V-primer adapter for approximately 18 PCR cycles. Each CDR3 protein gets one entry after TCRdb re-called the reads with MiXCR. There are 8,800 or so distinct CDR3 sequences in the sample; 75% occur only once, and more than 1.4% lies in the top ten. These receptors all come from a human donor with advanced metastatic prostate, ovarian, gallbladder or colorectal cancer (not recorded which). This table probably holds off-target reads from a library built for another chain.

The chain has TRBV7-9 and TRBJ1-5; no reliable D call. The CDR3 is 15 residues long. V was shortened by 3 bases and J by 1 base, with 10 bases between the two germline ends. The V gene's germline CDR1 is SEHNR and CDR2 FQNEAQ (reference sequence). The CDR3 DNA follows: TGTGCCAGCAGCTTCAAAGCTGAAAGCAATCAGCCCCAGCATTTT. It translates to CASSFKAESNQPQHF.

The V call is TRBV5-1, the J call TRBJ2-1; TRBD2 matches at 7 bases. From germline, CDR1 is SGHRS and CDR2 YFSETQ. The CDR3 is 15 amino acids. The J segment lost 6 bases and the V segment lost 4 bases, leaving 10 bases of the junction unmatched. The CDR3 loop reads CASSPPSGPSNEQFF. In DNA form, the CDR3 reads TGCGCCAGCAGCCCCCCTAGCGGACCGTCCAATGAGCAGTTCTTC.

The chain has TRBV29-1 and TRBJ2-1; weak D call: TRBD1 (6 bases). Per the germline V gene, CDR1 is SQVTM and CDR2 is ANQGSEA. Trimming removed 5 bases from V and 8 bases from J, with 22 bases in between. The CDR3 length is 15 residues. The CDR3 region is CSVRGQGSKSHEQFF. The DNA for the CDR3 is TGCAGCGTTCGAGGGCAGGGGAGCAAAAGCCATGAGCAGTTCTTC.

CDR3 in DNA: TGCGCCAGCAGCTTGGAACTCCAGAACACTGAAGCTTTCTTT. It specifies CASSLELQNTEAFF. This rearrangement joins TRBV5-1 to TRBJ1-1; no clear D gene. Germline-derived CDR1 and CDR2 are SGHRS and YFSETQ. The CDR3 extends over 14 amino acids. The V and J ends lost 0 bases and 1 base respectively, with 7 bases between them.

The chain links TRBV14 to TRBJ2-7; 10 nucleotides agree with TRBD1. The ends lost 0 bases at V and 6 bases at J; junction bases unmatched: 2. The germline V gene encodes CDR1 SGHDN and CDR2 FVKESK. The CDR3 length is 14 residues. In DNA, the CDR3 is TGTGCCAGCAGCCAAGACGGGACAGGGGTCGAGCAGTACTTC. The encoded protein is CASSQDGTGVEQYF.

The DNA for the CDR3 is TGTGCCAGCAGAAAGGCAGGTTGGAGCCCCTCTTATGGCTACACCTTC. Protein product: CASRKAGWSPSYGYTF. The chain carries TRBV28 and TRBJ1-2; D not resolved. The CDR3 covers 16 residues. Trimming stripped 6 bases from V and 5 bases from J, with 22 bases between. The V gene's germline CDR1 is MDHEN and CDR2 SYDVKM.

This sequence joins TRBV20-1 and TRBJ1-5; D not resolved. V lost 0 bases and J 1 base, leaving 4 bases between the germline ends. Germline V gene data show CDR1 as DFQATT and CDR2 as SNEGSKA (reference sequence). This CDR3 region has 13 residues. The CDR3 protein is CSAREDSNQPQHF. The CDR3 DNA is TGCAGTGCTAGAGAGGACAGCAATCAGCCCCAGCATTTT.

The chain couples TRBV19 to TRBJ2-1; possible D gene TRBD2, 6 bases. The CDR3 is 16 amino acids. The germline V gene has CDR1 LNHDA and CDR2 SQIVND (reference sequence). With 5 bases removed from V and 0 bases from J, the gap between germline ends came to 14 bases. CDR3 DNA: TGTGCCAGTAGTCGAGCGGGTGGGAGCTCCTACAATGAGCAGTTCTTC. Amino acids: CASSRAGGSSYNEQFF.

The rearrangement joins TRBV2 to TRBJ2-7; either TRBD1 or TRBD2 may supply D (7 bases each). The CDR3 length is 15 residues. From germline, CDR1 is SNHLY and CDR2 FYNNEI. Trimming left V 1 base short and J 3 bases short, with 13 bases between. CDR3 sequence (DNA): TGTGCCAGCAGTGAAGGCCCCAGGGGGGGCTACGAGCAGTACTTC. It specifies CASSEGPRGGYEQYF.

The chain carries TRBV2 and TRBJ1-3, with 9 bases lining up with TRBD1. The V and J ends lost 6 bases and 0 bases, in that order; junction bases with no gene match: 6. CDR3 length: 16 amino acids. CDR1 SNHLY and CDR2 FYNNEI come from the germline V gene. The CDR3 DNA follows: TGTGCCAGCAGCGAACAGGGGGCATTCTCTGGAAACACCATATATTTT. This sequence encodes CASSEQGAFSGNTIYF.

This clonotype was detected only once. This sequence joins TRBV28 and TRBJ1-2; a weak D match, TRBD1 (6 bases). The V end lost 3 bases, the J end lost 4 bases, and 15 bases lay between the germline ends. Germline CDR1 and CDR2: MDHEN and SYDVKM. The length of the CDR3 is 15 residues. The DNA of the CDR3 is TGTGCCAGCAGTTTGGCGGACAGAAGTACCTATGGCTACACCTTC. This translates into CASSLADRSTYGYTF.

The CDR3 loop reads CASSAKEKTTEAFF. The CDR3 DNA is TGTGCCAGCAGTGCTAAGGAAAAAACCACTGAAGCTTTCTTT. The chain carries TRBV25-1 and TRBJ1-1; no clear D gene. In germline, CDR1 is MGHDK, CDR2 SYGVNS. The CDR3 extends over 14 amino acids. V lost 4 bases, J lost 4 bases, and 13 bases lay in between. The full variable domain, rest sourced from reference TRBV25-1 and TRBJ1-1, is EADIYQTPRYLVIGTGKKITLECSQTMGHDKMYWYQQDPGMELHLIHYSYGVNSTEKGDLSSESTVSRIRTEHFPLTLESARPSHTSQYLCASSAKEKTTEAFFGQGTRLTVV.

This sequence joins TRBV20-1 and TRBJ2-1, with 9 bases aligning to TRBD1. The trim removed 6 bases at V and 4 bases at J, leaving 7 bases unmatched. This CDR3 has 14 amino acids. Per the germline V gene, CDR1 is DFQATT and CDR2 is SNEGSKA (reference sequence). CDR3 residues: CSARDREGYNEQFF. CDR3 bases: TGCAGTGCCCGGGACAGGGAGGGGTACAATGAGCAGTTCTTC.

The chain carries TRBV5-6 and TRBJ2-1, with D hard to call. The germline gives CDR1 SGHDT, CDR2 YYEEEE. The V end lost 4 bases, the J end lost 6 bases, and 5 bases lay between the germline ends. The CDR3 is 11 residues long. The CDR3 DNA reads TGTGCCAGCAGCCAGACCAATGAGCAGTTCTTC. It translates to CASSQTNEQFF.

The chain combines TRBV12-3 or TRBV12-4 with TRBJ2-2; no firm D call. Deletions cut 6 bases from V and 5 bases from J, with 7 bases between. This CDR3 is built from 12 residues. DNA for the CDR3: TGTGCCAGCAGGATGGAGACCGGGGAGCTGTTTTTT. It yields the protein CASRMETGELFF.

The V call is TRBV4-1, the J call TRBJ2-1; TRBD2 matches at 7 bases. The CDR3 runs 14 residues. Germline CDR1 reads MGHRA; CDR2 reads YSYEKL. V was clipped by 1 base and J by 7 bases; unmatched bases: 4. CDR3 residues: CASSQVASGNEQFF. The CDR3 region has the DNA TGCGCCAGCAGCCAAGTTGCTAGCGGAAATGAGCAGTTCTTC.

This chain uses TRBV2 with TRBJ1-1; the D is unclear. Trimming shortened V by 2 bases and J by 0 bases, and 7 bases separated the two germline ends. This CDR3 is built from 14 residues. Germline V gene lookup returns CDR1 SNHLY and CDR2 FYNNEI. This CDR3 is CASSERPMNTEAFF. The CDR3 DNA follows: TGTGCCAGCAGTGAAAGACCGATGAACACTGAAGCTTTCTTT.

The V and J genes are TRBV25-1 and TRBJ1-5; maybe TRBD1 (5 bases). The CDR3 is made up of 15 amino acids. V was cut by 4 bases and J by 3 bases, with 13 bases left in between. Germline CDR1 MGHDK, CDR2 SYGVNS. The CDR3 loop is CASSVSDSFNQPQHF. In nucleotides, the CDR3 is TGTGCCAGCAGTGTCTCAGACAGTTTCAATCAGCCCCAGCATTTT.

The chain uses TRBV28 and TRBJ2-1; weak D call: TRBD1 (6 bases). Per the germline V gene, CDR1 is MDHEN and CDR2 is SYDVKM. The CDR3 is made up of 17 amino acids. V was trimmed by 5 bases and J by 4 bases, leaving 21 bases between them. CDR3 bases: TGTGCCAGCAGTAGCTCAGGGGCGCCGGTGGGGTACAATGAGCAGTTCTTC. It yields the protein CASSSSGAPVGYNEQFF.

This clonotype came up once. This chain joins TRBV6-8 and TRBJ2-7; tentative D call: TRBD1 (5 bases). V was clipped by 0 bases and J by 0 bases, with 9 bases between them. The CDR3 runs to 15 residues. Germline lookup yields CDR1 MNHGY and CDR2 SAAAGT. CDR3 in DNA: TGTGCCAGCAGTTACTCGTTAGGGGTCTCCTACGAGCAGTACTTC. Translating it yields CASSYSLGVSYEQYF.